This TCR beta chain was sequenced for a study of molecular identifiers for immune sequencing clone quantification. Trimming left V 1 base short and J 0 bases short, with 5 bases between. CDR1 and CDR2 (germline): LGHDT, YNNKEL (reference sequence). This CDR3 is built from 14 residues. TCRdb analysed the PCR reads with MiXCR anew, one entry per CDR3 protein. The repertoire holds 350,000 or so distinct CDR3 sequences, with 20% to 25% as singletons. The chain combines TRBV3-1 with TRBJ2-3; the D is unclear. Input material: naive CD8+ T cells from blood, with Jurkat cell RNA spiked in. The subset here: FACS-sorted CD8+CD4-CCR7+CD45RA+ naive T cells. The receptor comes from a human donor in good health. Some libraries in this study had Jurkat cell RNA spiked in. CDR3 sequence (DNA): TGTGCCAGCAGCCAAGGGGTTAGCACAGATACGCAGTATTTT. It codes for CASSQGVSTDTQYF.